Listed here is a single TCR beta chain. This clone was detected only a few times. This clone's antigen is unknown. Per-base qualities were not stored, and no clone one base away is much larger. The sample's time point, from its label and the paper: baseline before oral tofacitinib. Lesional scalp punch biopsies and peripheral blood were collected from alopecia areata patients. PBMCs were isolated by density centrifugation and stained for CD3, CD4 and CD8, and CD4+ and CD8+ T cells were sorted on a FACSAria. The source of the sample is a study of CD8+ T cells in alopecia areata (dated by TCRdb to about 2018). In the study overall: Treated patients were enrolled in an open-label pilot trial of oral tofacitinib at 5 to 10 mg twice daily for moderate-to-severe alopecia areata. TCRbeta CDR3 regions were amplified by immunoSEQ multiplex PCR with 35 Vbeta forward and 13 Jbeta reverse primers. Tofacitinib-treated patients had biopsies at baseline and at 4 and 24 weeks of treatment, with a later scalp biopsy in several patients. Tofacitinib was administered for 6 to 18 months, and 6 months of follow-up off drug were then conducted to assess delayed response and recurrence. Clonality in the scalp was compared among normal scalp (n=4), patchy alopecia areata scalp (n=8), and alopecia totalis/universalis scalp (n=8). High-throughput TCRbeta sequencing was used to examine T cell clonal expansion in alopecia areata in both the C3H/HeJ mouse model and human patients. Human TCRbeta sequencing covered scalp tissue and sorted CD4+ and CD8+ peripheral blood T cells from patchy and totalis/universalis alopecia areata patients and healthy controls. RNA came from the PAXgene miRNA kit for fixed scalp, the miRNeasy kit for PBMCs, and the RNeasy kit for mouse skin.

The V end loses 0 bases and the J end loses 5 bases, and a stretch of 10 bases separates them. CDR1 and CDR2 (MNHNY, SVGAGI) derive from the germline V gene (reference sequence). The CDR3 runs 14 amino acids, cysteine and phenylalanine included. Of the read, only the CDR3 DNA is kept; its 42 bases are in frame from base 1. The paper's findings and limits, for the study overall: Compared with normal scalp, lesional scalp, particularly in alopecia totalis/universalis, had higher clonality and more expanded CD8+ clones, which suggests antigenic drive. Shared TCR sequences between patients were less evident than in mice, which may be partly attributable to HLA diversity in the patient population. Scalp TCR repertoire analysis is complicated because resident alphabeta T cells in normal human skin are also sequenced, whereas mouse skin is dominated by gammadelta T cells.

Library preparation used the immunoSEQ multiplex PCR assay. To provide template for TCR sequencing, every sample had RNA extracted and reverse transcribed into cDNA. SuperScript III was used to make first-strand cDNA, primed with a 2:1 mix of oligo-dT and random hexamers. A synthetic immune receptor repertoire was used to measure amplification bias, and any remaining bias was corrected computationally. The published analysis was carried out like this. Raw reads were preprocessed for error removal, and CDR3 was defined according to IMGT conventions as running from the conserved cysteine to phenylalanine. Clonality was computed by normalizing Shannon entropy by log2 of the number of productive unique TCRs and subtracting the result from 1. Whether each scalp clone was CD4 or CD8 was inferred by checking scalp TCRbeta sequences against the CD4 and CD8 repertoires from sorted blood. Not all clones reach the TCRdb copy of this immuneACCESS table, which keeps in-frame sequences only. Checked studies attribute under half of the gap to unresolved V genes and leave the rest unexplained. The V and J calls and clone size come from that table; D and trimming were worked out from the DNA. In all, the sample holds around 250,000 clones, and 67% of those were seen once. Of the sample, around 1.2% is held by the ten largest clones.

The V and J genes are TRBV6-6 and TRBJ2-5; perhaps TRBD2 is the D gene, with 6 bases matching. This sequence originates from a human donor with alopecia areata. The sequencing used CD4+ T cells sorted from blood, collected at week 0. The sequenced DNA is TGTGCCAGCAGTTACTCAGGGACTGGGGAGACCCAGTACTTC. Translated, this is CASSYSGTGETQYF.